Presented here are 26 T cell receptor beta chains from one specimen sequenced in a study of molecular identifiers for immune sequencing clone quantification. TCRdb reprocessed the PCR reads with MiXCR, giving one entry per CDR3 protein. The sample lists about 320,000 distinct CDR3 sequences, roughly 23% seen once, with approximately 0.8% in the top ten. Sequenced input: naive CD8+ T cells from blood, with Jurkat cell RNA spiked in. Specified subset: FACS-sorted CD8+CD4-CCR7+CD45RA+ naive T cells. The source of these receptors is a human donor in good health. Some libraries in this study had Jurkat cell RNA spiked in.

The sample holds many counts of this clonotype. This chain joins TRBV18 and TRBJ1-1; D is perhaps TRBD1 (5 bases). Trimming took off 0 bases at V and 1 base at J, with 6 bases between the two ends. The CDR3 runs 14 residues. The germline V gene encodes CDR1 KGHSH and CDR2 LQKENI. The CDR3 region is CASSPPGPNTEAFF. CDR3 DNA: TGTGCCAGCTCACCACCGGGGCCGAACACTGAAGCTTTCTTT.

A few counts support this clonotype. The chain employs TRBV27 and TRBJ2-7, with TRBD1 matching over 8 bases. This CDR3 is 17 amino acids long. Losses at the gene ends were 5 bases for V and 0 bases for J; bases not matched to a gene: 12. Germline loops: CDR1 MNHEY, CDR2 SMNVEV (reference sequence). This CDR3 reads CASSPIPGTGHSYEQYF. The CDR3 bases are TGTGCCAGCAGTCCCATCCCCGGGACAGGCCACTCCTACGAGCAGTACTTC.

This clonotype was counted ten times or more. The chain uses TRBV7-2 and TRBJ2-7, with 13 bases identical to TRBD2. The CDR3 loop spans 20 amino acids. The germline V gene has CDR1 SGHTA and CDR2 FQGNSA. Trimming took 2 bases from V and 4 from J; bases not matched to a gene: 17. The CDR3: CASSLYPTGTSGTDQYEQYF. The CDR3, as DNA: TGTGCCAGCAGCTTATATCCCACCGGGACTAGCGGGACAGACCAATACGAGCAGTACTTC.

This clonotype came up a few times. The rearrangement joins TRBV6-1 to TRBJ2-1; 8 bases line up with TRBD2. Unmatched junction bases numbered 10, after V lost 1 base and J lost 8 bases. CDR1 is MNHNS and CDR2 is SASEGT in the germline V gene. The CDR3 runs to 16 residues. The CDR3 here is CASSEGPAGVAYEQFF. The CDR3 DNA sequence: TGTGCCAGCAGTGAAGGCCCAGCGGGAGTCGCGTATGAGCAGTTCTTC.

This clonotype showed up just a few times. The rearrangement joins TRBV30 to TRBJ2-1, with 10 bases aligning to TRBD2. The CDR3 covers 13 residues. V dropped 5 bases and J dropped 7; count of bases not matched to a gene: 5. The V gene's germline CDR1 is GTSNPN and CDR2 SVGIG (reference sequence). Here the CDR3 DNA reads TGTGCCTGGCAGGGACTAGCGAGGAATGAGCAGTTCTTC. Amino acid sequence: CAWQGLARNEQFF.

This clonotype was counted ten times or more. V is TRBV20-1 and J is TRBJ2-2, with D possibly TRBD2 on 5 matching bases. Trimming took off 1 base at V and 3 bases at J, with 12 bases between the two ends. The CDR3 spans 15 residues. Germline-derived CDR1 and CDR2 are DFQATT and SNEGSKA (reference sequence). The CDR3 region has the DNA TGCAGTGCTAGAGTCGCACGGGGATACACCGGGGAGCTGTTTTTT. Translated: CSARVARGYTGELFF.

This clonotype was seen ten or more times. The V gene is TRBV20-1, the J gene TRBJ2-7; 14 bases fit TRBD2. This CDR3 comprises 17 residues. J lost 5 bases, V lost 5 bases, and 14 bases had no gene match. Germline V gene data show CDR1 as DFQATT and CDR2 as SNEGSKA (reference sequence). The chain's CDR3 is CSALGLAGVGVKNEQYF. The CDR3 DNA reads as TGCAGTGCTTTGGGACTAGCGGGAGTAGGTGTAAAGAACGAGCAGTACTTC.

This clonotype appeared a few times. This chain uses TRBV7-7 with TRBJ2-7; tentatively, D is TRBD2 (5 bases). The CDR3 has 15 amino acids. With 0 bases removed from V and 3 bases from J, the gap between germline ends came to 12 bases. The germline V gene has CDR1 SSHAT and CDR2 FNYEAQ (reference sequence). CDR3 region: CASSLALGGNYEQYF. Written as DNA, the CDR3 is TGTGCCAGCAGCTTAGCGTTAGGAGGTAACTACGAGCAGTACTTC.

V and J are TRBV27 and TRBJ2-7, with D possibly matching TRBD1 (6 bases). The germline V gene has CDR1 MNHEY and CDR2 SMNVEV (reference sequence). The CDR3 has 12 amino acids. The V gene lost 5 bases and the J gene lost 8 bases, with 13 bases spanning the gap. DNA for the CDR3: TGTGCCAGCAGTGCAGACAGGCGTCAGCAGTACTTC. Translating gives CASSADRRQQYF.

Note on this clonotype: A much larger clone differs from this one at a single base, so this may be a read error. This rearrangement joins TRBV27 to TRBJ2-7; the match to TRBD2 covers 9 bases. Germline V CDR1 and CDR2: MNHEY, SMNVEV (reference sequence). There are 16 residues in the CDR3. CDR3 DNA: TGTGCCAGCAGTCGGACTATCGTTAGCGGGAGCGACGAGCGGTACTTC. Its protein product is CASSRTIVSGSDERYF.

This clonotype came up a few times. This chain uses TRBV6-2 or TRBV6-3 with TRBJ2-7, with TRBD2 matching over 7 bases. The CDR3 has 14 amino acids. The V segment lost 2 bases and the J segment 4 bases; nucleotides outside the gene matches: 5. Germline lookup yields CDR1 MNHEY and CDR2 SVGEGT. In DNA, the CDR3 is TGTGCCAGCAGTTACGGTGTAGCGGGTTACGAGCAGTACTTC. Amino acids: CASSYGVAGYEQYF.

This clonotype appeared many times. One end of the junction is discordant with germline, which a read error may explain. CDR3 nucleotides: TGTGCCAGCAGTGAATATGGGACTCAAGATACCCAGTACTTC. It codes for CASSEYGTQDTQYF. This chain links TRBV25-1 with TRBJ2-5; D is perhaps TRBD2 (6 bases). This CDR3 has 14 residues. Germline V gene lookup returns CDR1 MGHDK and CDR2 SYGVNS.

This clonotype was counted ten times or more. The chain links TRBV7-9 to TRBJ2-2; 9 nucleotides agree with TRBD1. Germline V gene sequence: CDR1 SEHNR, CDR2 FQNEAQ (reference sequence). Trimming took 4 bases from V and 2 from J; bases not matched to a gene: 14. This CDR3 has 19 amino acids. This CDR3 reads CASSSEGTGRTINTGELFF. Written as DNA, the CDR3 is TGTGCCAGCAGCTCCGAAGGGACAGGGCGCACCATCAACACCGGGGAGCTGTTTTTT.

The chain has TRBV27 and TRBJ2-7; 9 bases fit TRBD1. V dropped 4 bases and J dropped 5; count of bases not matched to a gene: 9. Germline CDR1 MNHEY, CDR2 SMNVEV (reference sequence). This CDR3 is 15 amino acids long. CDR3 DNA sequence: TGTGCCAGCAGTTCCCATACAGGGGGCGCGGACGAGCAGTACTTC. Translated, it gives CASSSHTGGADEQYF.

This clonotype was seen repeatedly, ten times or more. J is TRBJ1-5 and V is TRBV3-1, with D uncertain. The CDR3 is 14 residues long. V lost 4 bases and J 3 bases, leaving 10 bases between the germline ends. Germline V CDR1 and CDR2: LGHDT, YNNKEL (reference sequence). CDR3 protein: CASSRSGLNQPQHF. The CDR3 region has the DNA TGTGCCAGCAGCCGTTCAGGCCTCAATCAGCCCCAGCATTTT.

This clonotype showed up many times. The V call is TRBV29-1, the J call TRBJ1-1; TRBD1 might be the D (6 bases). Trimming removed 5 bases at V and 6 bases at J, with 10 bases between. CDR3 size: 11 residues. Germline CDR1 reads SQVTM; CDR2 reads ANQGSEA. The DNA of the CDR3 is TGCAGCGTTCGGGGGGGCTCTGAAGCTTTCTTT. Protein: CSVRGGSEAFF.

In the case of this clonotype: A read error may account for a junction end that differs from germline. The chain recombines TRBV6-2 or TRBV6-3 with TRBJ1-1; TRBD1 is a possible D gene (5 bases). This CDR3 has 13 amino acids. Germline loops: CDR1 MNHEY, CDR2 SVGEGT. CDR3 nucleotides: TGTGCCAGCAGTTACGGGGGGTGGACTGAAGCTCTCTTT. Encoded protein: CASSYGGWTEALF.

This clonotype appeared many times. The chain uses TRBV6-1 and TRBJ2-7, with 8 bases identical to TRBD2. CDR3 length: 14 residues. CDR1 is MNHNS and CDR2 is SASEGT in the germline V gene. Germline trimming cut 6 bases from V and 3 bases from J; bases unmatched to any gene: 7. CDR3 residues: CASSLGTRVYEQYF. The CDR3 DNA follows: TGTGCCAGCAGCCTGGGGACTAGGGTCTACGAGCAGTACTTC.

As to this clonotype: A read error may produce the germline difference seen at one junction end. V usage is TRBV7-9 and J usage is TRBJ1-4; D uncertain. The CDR3 is 14 amino acids. Per the germline V gene, CDR1 is SEHNR and CDR2 is FQNEAQ (reference sequence). CDR3 sequence reads: CASSLSLFPEKLSF. CDR3 in DNA: TGTGCCAGCAGCTTATCGCTGTTTCCTGAAAAACTGTCTTTT.

This clonotype has ten or more counts. Here the CDR3 reads CASGGTSTDTQYF. As DNA, the CDR3 is TGTGCCAGCGGGGGTACTAGCACAGATACGCAGTATTTT. The chain couples TRBV6-5 to TRBJ2-3; TRBD1 or TRBD2 may be the D gene (5 bases each). The CDR3 runs to 13 residues. Trimming stripped 8 bases from V and 0 bases from J, with 9 bases between. Germline CDR1 is MNHEY and CDR2 is SVGAGI.

This clonotype was seen just once. A read error is possible here, since a much larger clone lies one base away. This chain links TRBV20-1 with TRBJ2-7, with 7 positions matching TRBD2. CDR1 and CDR2 (germline): DFQATT, SNEGSKA (reference sequence). Trimming took 3 bases from V and 3 from J; bases not matched to a gene: 5. CDR3 length: 13 amino acids. CDR3 bases: TGCAGTGCTAGGCTGGGGGGGAACTACGAGCAGTACTTC. Translation gives CSARLGGNYEQYF.

This clonotype was seen repeatedly, ten times or more. The rearrangement links TRBV5-8 to TRBJ2-5; no definite D call. Trimming removed 5 bases from V and 4 bases from J, with 15 bases in between. This CDR3 is 14 amino acids long. CDR1 and CDR2 (germline): SGHTS, YDEGEE. The CDR3 protein is CASRLGWGRETQYF. The CDR3 DNA follows: TGTGCCAGCAGGCTGGGCTGGGGTAGAGAGACCCAGTACTTC.

Concerning this clonotype itself: The germline gene is not matched at one end of the junction; a read error may be the cause. The CDR3 DNA sequence: TGTGCCAGCAGCTTAGTCCGCGACACCACATCTTTC. Translation: CASSLVRDTTSF. This chain uses TRBV7-9 with TRBJ1-2; D is unclear. CDR1 is SEHNR, CDR2 FQNEAQ, per germline (reference sequence). CDR3 length equals 12 residues.

The chain carries TRBV19 and TRBJ2-3, with D unclear. CDR1 and CDR2 from the germline V gene are LNHDA and SQIVND (reference sequence). The CDR3 covers 15 residues. V was shortened by 1 base and J by 1 base, with 9 bases between the two germline ends. CDR3 residues: CASSIATAGTDTQYF. In nucleotides, the CDR3 is TGTGCCAGTAGTATAGCGACTGCCGGCACAGATACGCAGTATTTT.

In regard to this clonotype: Given a much more abundant clone one base away, this may be a read error. The chain employs TRBV29-1 and TRBJ2-5; D not certain. Germline V gives CDR1 SQVTM, CDR2 ANQGSEA. The CDR3 length is 11 residues. CDR3 nucleotide sequence: TGCAGCGTCCCGCTCCAAGAGACCCAGTGCTTC. Its protein product is CSVPLQETQCF.

To note about this clonotype: Given a much more abundant clone one base away, this may be a read error. The J gene is TRBJ2-2, the V gene TRBV9; no firm D call. Trimming took off 4 bases at V and 4 bases at J, with 17 bases between the two ends. This CDR3 contains 16 residues. Germline V CDR1 and CDR2: SGDLS, YYNGEE. For the CDR3, the DNA is TGTGCCAGCAGCCCCCCTGCGCAGGACCTCACCGGGGAGCTGTTTTTT. The encoded protein is CASSPPAQDLTGELFF. Together with reference TRBV9 and TRBJ2-2, the CDR3 gives the full variable domain: DSGVTQTPKHLITATGQRVTLRCSPRSGDLSVYWYQQSLDQGLQFLIQYYNGEERAKGNILERFSAQQFPDLHSELNLSSLELGDSALYFCASSPPAQDLTGELFFGEGSRLTVL.